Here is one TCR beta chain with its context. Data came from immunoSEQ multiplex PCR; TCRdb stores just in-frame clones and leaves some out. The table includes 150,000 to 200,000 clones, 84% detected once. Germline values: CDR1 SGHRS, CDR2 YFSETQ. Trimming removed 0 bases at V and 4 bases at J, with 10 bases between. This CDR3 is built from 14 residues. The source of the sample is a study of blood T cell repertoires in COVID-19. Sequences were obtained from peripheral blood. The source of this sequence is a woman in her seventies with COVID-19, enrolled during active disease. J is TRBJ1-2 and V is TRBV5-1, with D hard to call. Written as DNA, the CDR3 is TGCGCCAGCAGCTTGGGTGGTGGCAGCTATGGCTACACCTTC. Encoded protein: CASSLGGGSYGYTF.